Following are 21 T cell receptor beta chains from one sample sequenced in a study of T-cell reconstitution after alpha-beta-depleted transplantation in children. Researchers prepared the TCRbeta library using unique molecular identifiers, the study reports. Each CDR3 protein gets one entry after TCRdb re-called the PCR reads with MiXCR. Found here are around 600,000 distinct CDR3 sequences, about 23% of them singletons; the top ten hold 14%. Material: PBMCs, mostly from graft donor cells, obtained 360 days after TCRalphabeta/CD19-depleted stem cell transplant. All receptors come from a boy less than two years old who had a stem cell transplant for acute myeloid leukemia, so the T cells may come from the graft donor.

This clonotype was observed many times. The chain is built from TRBV28 and TRBJ1-4, with 9 bases matching TRBD1. The CDR3 sequence is 15 residues long. V shed 3 bases, J shed 5 bases, and the junction held 4 bases outside the gene matches. Germline CDR1 is MDHEN and CDR2 is SYDVKM. CDR3 in DNA: TGTGCCAGCAGTTTTGGACAGGGGCAAAATGAAAAACTGTTTTTT. Amino acids: CASSFGQGQNEKLFF.

This clonotype was recorded a few times. The chain joins TRBV4-2 to TRBJ1-2; 8 bases agree with TRBD1. Germline CDR1 and CDR2: LGHNA and YNFKEQ. CDR3 length equals 17 residues. J was trimmed by 0 bases and V by 4 bases; bases with no gene match: 10. The CDR3 DNA reads TGTGCCAGCAGCCGACGACAGGGGCAAGACGCTAACTATGGCTACACCTTC. The encoded protein is CASSRRQGQDANYGYTF.

This clonotype has a count of ten or more. The V call is TRBV29-1, the J call TRBJ2-2; tentatively, D is TRBD1 (6 bases). Trimming pared 4 bases from V and 6 bases from J, leaving 9 bases between. The CDR3 has 12 amino acids. CDR1 is SQVTM and CDR2 is ANQGSEA in the germline V gene. The CDR3 DNA reads TGCAGCGTTGGTGAGGGGGCCGGGGAGCTGTTTTTT. The encoded protein is CSVGEGAGELFF.

This clonotype was found many times. This sequence joins TRBV11-2 and TRBJ2-3, with D perhaps matching TRBD2 (7 bases). This CDR3 comprises 16 residues. Trimming took off 6 bases at V and 3 bases at J, with 19 bases between the two ends. Germline V lookup: CDR1 SGHAT, CDR2 FQNNGV. CDR3 region: CASRPLGGPRTDTQYF. CDR3 DNA: TGTGCCAGCAGACCCCTGGGGGGGCCTCGGACAGATACGCAGTATTTT.

The chain carries TRBV7-9 and TRBJ1-1, with no clear D. The CDR3 extends over 14 amino acids. Trimming shortened V by 5 bases and J by 3 bases, and 13 bases separated the two germline ends. The V gene's germline CDR1 is SEHNR and CDR2 FQNEAQ (reference sequence). CDR3 region: CASSRDNLDTEAFF. The CDR3 DNA sequence: TGTGCCAGCAGCAGAGACAACTTGGACACTGAAGCTTTCTTT.

This clonotype has at least ten counts. This chain links TRBV7-8 with TRBJ1-1; D perhaps matches TRBD1 (6 bases). There are 14 residues in the CDR3. V lost 8 bases and J 3 bases, leaving 16 bases between the germline ends. Germline V gives CDR1 SGHVS, CDR2 FQNEAQ. CDR3 in DNA: TGTGCCAGCGGAGAGGGGGGGGTGTACACTGAAGCTTTCTTT. This translates into CASGEGGVYTEAFF.

This clonotype was seen ten or more times. This rearrangement joins TRBV12-3 or TRBV12-4 to TRBJ1-5; D gene uncertain. This CDR3 is built from 14 residues. V was clipped by 3 bases and J by 0 bases, with 6 bases between them. CDR3 region: CASSFTYSNQPQHF. The DNA for the CDR3 is TGTGCCAGCAGTTTTACGTATAGCAATCAGCCCCAGCATTTT.

In its sample, this clonotype was seen many times. The chain joins TRBV7-9 to TRBJ1-5, with D hard to call. Germline loops: CDR1 SEHNR, CDR2 FQNEAQ (reference sequence). Between the trimmed V and J ends, which lost 2 bases and 2 bases, there was a span of 4 bases. The CDR3 is 13 residues long. CDR3 region: CASSLFGNQPQHF. In DNA, the CDR3 is TGTGCCAGCAGCTTATTCGGCAATCAGCCCCAGCATTTT.

This clonotype was seen only a few times. CDR3 loop: CASSFSSYTDTQYF. CDR3 in DNA: TGTGCCAGCAGTTTCTCCAGCTACACAGATACGCAGTATTTT. The gene calls are TRBV27 and TRBJ2-3, with D unresolved. Trimming shortened V by 3 bases and J by 2 bases, and 9 bases separated the two germline ends. The CDR3 totals 14 residues. CDR1 and CDR2 from the germline V gene are MNHEY and SMNVEV (reference sequence).

J is TRBJ1-4 and V is TRBV28; 7 bases fit TRBD1. The trim removed 5 bases at V and 15 bases at J, leaving 9 bases unmatched. The V gene's germline CDR1 is MDHEN and CDR2 SYDVKM. CDR3 length equals 12 residues. CDR3 residues: CASSPRGPRLFF. As DNA, the CDR3 is TGTGCCAGCAGTCCGAGGGGGCCTAGGTTGTTTTTT.

Only a few counts were recorded for this clonotype. The gene calls are TRBV12-3 or TRBV12-4 and TRBJ2-2, with D hard to call. This CDR3 spans 11 amino acids. Trimming left V 11 bases short and J 0 bases short, with 4 bases between. The CDR3 nucleotides are TGTGCCTGTTCGAACACCGGGGAGCTGTTTTTT. It encodes CACSNTGELFF.

The sample holds a few counts of this clonotype. The J gene is TRBJ2-5, the V gene TRBV5-1, with 9 bases identical to TRBD1. This CDR3 comprises 16 residues. V lost 3 bases, J lost 4 bases, and 10 bases stayed unmatched. The V gene's germline CDR1 is SGHRS and CDR2 YFSETQ. CDR3 DNA sequence: TGCGCCAGCAGCTCCACCGACAGGGGGGTAGGAGAGACCCAGTACTTC. It codes for CASSSTDRGVGETQYF.

This clonotype was counted once. J is TRBJ1-5 and V is TRBV6-6; D gene ambiguous. Germline V CDR1 and CDR2: MNHNY, SVGAGI (reference sequence). With 6 bases removed from V and 5 bases from J, the gap between germline ends came to 11 bases. The CDR3 sequence is 13 residues long. CDR3 amino acids: CASREGWDQPQHF. The CDR3 DNA sequence: TGTGCCAGCAGAGAGGGATGGGATCAGCCCCAGCATTTT.

This clonotype was detected ten times or more. The J gene is TRBJ2-3, the V gene TRBV20-1; the D gene is possibly TRBD2 (6 bases). Trimming pared 5 bases from V and 1 base from J, leaving 13 bases between. The V gene's germline CDR1 is DFQATT and CDR2 SNEGSKA (reference sequence). CDR3 size: 14 residues. The CDR3 is CSAASGEGTDTQYF. In nucleotides, the CDR3 is TGCAGTGCTGCCTCGGGGGAGGGCACAGATACGCAGTATTTT.

This clonotype occurred many times. The rearrangement joins TRBV5-1 to TRBJ2-3; TRBD2 agrees at 13 bases. Germline CDR1 reads SGHRS; CDR2 reads YFSETQ. Unmatched junction bases numbered 3, after V lost 4 bases and J lost 1 base. This CDR3 is built from 16 residues. As DNA, the CDR3 is TGCGCCAGCAGCCAAGGGACTAGCGGGGGCACAGATACGCAGTATTTT. Translation: CASSQGTSGGTDTQYF. The whole variable domain, remainder taken from reference TRBV5-1 and TRBJ2-3, is KAGVTQTPRYLIKTRGQQVTLSCSPISGHRSVSWYQQTPGQGLQFLFEYFSETQRNKGNFPGRFSGRQFSNSRSEMNVSTLELGDSALYLCASSQGTSGGTDTQYFGPGTRLTVL.

V is TRBV12-3 or TRBV12-4 and J is TRBJ1-5; TRBD1 aligns across 8 bases. The V segment lost 3 bases and the J segment 6 bases; nucleotides outside the gene matches: 10. This CDR3 spans 16 amino acids. The CDR3 spells CASSFNDRGRVQPQHF. DNA for the CDR3: TGTGCCAGCAGTTTCAACGACAGGGGACGGGTTCAGCCCCAGCATTTT.

This clonotype was counted a few times. V gene TRBV6-2 or TRBV6-3 combines with J gene TRBJ1-1, with 8 bases identical to TRBD1. The CDR3 runs to 13 residues. Germline assignment: CDR1 MNHEY and CDR2 SVGEGT. After removal of 4 bases from V and 11 bases from J, the junction contained 9 bases not matched to a gene. CDR3 protein: CASSSQGAKVAFF. CDR3 nucleotide sequence: TGTGCCAGCAGTTCCCAGGGGGCGAAGGTTGCTTTCTTT.

This clonotype was recorded at least ten times. The chain combines TRBV11-2 with TRBJ2-5; perhaps TRBD2 as D (6 bases). Germline loops: CDR1 SGHAT, CDR2 FQNNGV. This CDR3 contains 14 residues. Trimming removed 10 bases from V and 5 bases from J, with 20 bases in between. The CDR3 sequence: CATHRTRDGETQYF. The CDR3, as DNA: TGTGCCACCCACAGGACGCGGGATGGGGAGACCCAGTACTTC.

This clonotype was seen just once. This chain connects TRBV21-1 to TRBJ2-7; the tabulated D call, TRBD1, remains unverified against the DNA. TRBV21-1 is termed a pseudogene. The CDR3 spans 12 residues. The CDR3 is CARSTGGNEQYV. CDR3 in DNA: TGTGCCAGATCGACAGGGGGGAACGAGCAGTACGTC.

This clonotype has more than one count but fewer than ten. The chain employs TRBV11-2 and TRBJ2-1; no clear D gene. Between the trimmed V and J ends, which lost 3 bases and 2 bases, there was a span of 17 bases. Germline values: CDR1 SGHAT, CDR2 FQNNGV. The CDR3 runs 17 residues. CDR3 sequence: CASSLAGTTVPYNEQFF. The CDR3 coding sequence is TGTGCCAGCAGCTTGGCAGGAACCACTGTCCCCTACAATGAGCAGTTCTTC.

This clonotype was detected many times. The chain carries TRBV5-1 and TRBJ2-2; 7 nucleotides align to TRBD1. The germline V gene encodes CDR1 SGHRS and CDR2 YFSETQ. The CDR3 has 15 amino acids. V shed 4 bases, J shed 1 base, and the junction held 4 bases outside the gene matches. In nucleotides, the CDR3 is TGCGCCAGCAGCCCCGGGACAGTGAACACCGGGGAGCTGTTTTTT. Translation gives CASSPGTVNTGELFF. Looking up the rest from reference TRBV5-1 and TRBJ2-2 gives the full variable domain: KAGVTQTPRYLIKTRGQQVTLSCSPISGHRSVSWYQQTPGQGLQFLFEYFSETQRNKGNFPGRFSGRQFSNSRSEMNVSTLELGDSALYLCASSPGTVNTGELFFGEGSRLTVL.